The 27 T cell receptor beta chains below were found in one sample sequenced in a study of blood T cell repertoires in COVID-19. Profiled with immunoSEQ multiplex PCR; TCRdb holds only in-frame clones, not every one. The sample lists roughly 260,000 clones, more than 70% occurring once. Sequencing was done on a sample of peripheral blood. The source is a woman aged 25 to 45 with COVID-19, enrolled during active disease.

V is TRBV7-9 and J is TRBJ1-4; D unresolved. CDR1 and CDR2 (germline): SEHNR, FQNEAQ (reference sequence). CDR3 length: 14 amino acids. Trimming stripped 5 bases from V and 5 bases from J, with 12 bases between. CDR3 region: CASSGRGGNEKLFF. The CDR3 nucleotides read TGTGCCAGCAGCGGAAGAGGAGGGAATGAAAAACTGTTTTTT.

This clone was counted once. V and J are TRBV4-3 and TRBJ2-2; 7 nucleotides line up with TRBD2. The CDR3 loop spans 17 amino acids. Per the germline V gene, CDR1 is LGHNA and CDR2 is YSLEER. J was trimmed by 0 bases and V by 1 base; bases with no gene match: 5. The CDR3 sequence: CASSQVGLAANTGELFF. In DNA form, the CDR3 reads TGCGCCAGCAGCCAAGTTGGCCTAGCGGCGAACACCGGGGAGCTGTTTTTT.

This chain links TRBV28 with TRBJ2-3; perhaps TRBD1 as D (6 bases). Germline V CDR1 and CDR2: MDHEN, SYDVKM. Trimming took off 6 bases at V and 6 bases at J, with 16 bases between the two ends. The CDR3 has 14 amino acids. CDR3 in DNA: TGTGCCAGCAGCCCACTAGGGGGTGGTGATACGCAGTATTTT. Residues: CASSPLGGGDTQYF.

The chain links TRBV4-3 to TRBJ1-4, with 7 positions matching TRBD1. The CDR3 consists of 14 residues. V shed 4 bases and J 7 bases; nucleotides not matched to a gene: 6. CDR1 is LGHNA and CDR2 is YSLEER in the germline V gene. The CDR3 spells CASSRGDSSEKLFF. DNA of the CDR3: TGCGCCAGCAGCCGGGGGGACAGCTCTGAAAAACTGTTTTTT.

A few counts support this clone. The V call is TRBV6-2 or TRBV6-3, the J call TRBJ2-1; unclear D gene. Germline V gene lookup returns CDR1 MNHEY and CDR2 SVGEGT. This CDR3 has 12 amino acids. V was pared by 5 bases and J by 4 bases, with 6 bases between. CDR3 coding DNA: TGTGCCAGCAGTCAGGAATACAATGAGCAGTTCTTC. Protein sequence: CASSQEYNEQFF.

The chain is built from TRBV21-1 and TRBJ2-1; the table calls TRBD2, which could not be checked here. TRBV21-1 is a documented pseudogene. The CDR3 loop spans 15 amino acids. CDR3 bases: TGTGCCAGCAGCACAGCCGGGACTAGCGGGAGCGATCAGTTCTTC. This sequence encodes CASSTAGTSGSDQFF.

The chain recombines TRBV4-2 with TRBJ1-5; tentatively, D is TRBD1 (5 bases). V shed 0 bases and J shed 6 bases, with 6 bases lying between them. This CDR3 contains 13 residues. The germline CDR1 and CDR2 sequences are LGHNA and YNFKEQ. The CDR3 spells CASSQEGVQPQHF. The DNA of the CDR3 is TGTGCCAGCAGCCAAGAAGGGGTTCAGCCCCAGCATTTT.

The rearrangement joins TRBV6-6 to TRBJ1-1, with D possibly being TRBD1 (5 bases). This CDR3 has 13 residues. V dropped 8 bases and J dropped 11 bases, with 21 bases sitting between them. Germline V gene data show CDR1 as MNHNY and CDR2 as SVGAGI (reference sequence). The CDR3 sequence: CASGEGAQGLAFF. In DNA, the CDR3 is TGTGCCAGCGGAGAAGGGGCGCAAGGGTTGGCTTTCTTT.

The gene calls are TRBV5-1 and TRBJ2-1; tentative D call: TRBD2 (7 bases). Germline CDR1 SGHRS, CDR2 YFSETQ. The CDR3 is 14 amino acids. V lost 4 bases and J 10 bases, leaving 18 bases between the germline ends. CDR3 residues: CASSQSTQGGEQFF. The CDR3 DNA is TGCGCCAGCAGCCAATCGACACAGGGAGGGGAGCAGTTCTTC.

The gene calls are TRBV5-8 and TRBJ1-6; no clear D. Deletions cut 0 bases from V and 2 bases from J, with 3 bases between. The CDR3 loop spans 14 amino acids. CDR1 SGHTS and CDR2 YDEGEE come from the germline V gene. CDR3 nucleotides: TGTGCCAGCAGCTTGGAGCCCTATAATTCACCCCTCCACTTT. Its translation: CASSLEPYNSPLHF.

To note about this clone: This CDR3 is also generated by other DNA sequences in the sample. The V gene is TRBV7-9, the J gene TRBJ2-7; D gene uncertain. The CDR3 length is 13 residues. Per germline, CDR1 SEHNR and CDR2 FQNEAQ (reference sequence). V lost 1 base, J lost 1 base, and 5 bases lay in between. CDR3 coding DNA: TGTGCCAGCAGCTTAGACTCTTCCTACGAGCAGTACTTC. This gives the protein CASSLDSSYEQYF.

The J gene is TRBJ1-1, the V gene TRBV30; a weak D match, TRBD1 (5 bases). The CDR3 totals 13 residues. V shed 4 bases and J shed 5 bases, with 14 bases lying between them. The germline CDR1 and CDR2 sequences are GTSNPN and SVGIG (reference sequence). The CDR3 is CAWKAGIRTEAFF. Here the CDR3 DNA reads TGTGCCTGGAAGGCAGGGATCAGGACTGAAGCTTTCTTT.

The sample holds one count of this clone. The chain links TRBV10-3 to TRBJ1-1; D gene uncertain. The CDR3 sequence is 13 residues long. Germline-derived CDR1 and CDR2 are ENHRY and SYGVKD. Deletions cut 6 bases from V and 1 base from J, with 9 bases between. This CDR3 is CAISATENTEAFF. Written as DNA, the CDR3 is TGTGCCATCAGCGCCACAGAGAACACTGAAGCTTTCTTT.

The rearrangement links TRBV5-1 to TRBJ2-3; 12 bases match TRBD2. V trimming: 0 bases; J trimming: 3 bases; junction bases outside the gene matches: 14. The V gene's germline CDR1 is SGHRS and CDR2 YFSETQ. The CDR3 consists of 20 residues. The CDR3 region has the DNA TGCGCCAGCAGCTTGGCCCCCCCTCTAGCGGGAGGGCCGGGGACAGATACGCAGTATTTT. Amino acids: CASSLAPPLAGGPGTDTQYF.

This chain joins TRBV6-5 and TRBJ2-1, with a tentative D call TRBD1 (6 bases). CDR3 length: 16 residues. Germline values: CDR1 MNHEY, CDR2 SVGAGI. V lost 0 bases and J lost 4, with 13 bases in between. CDR3 nucleotides: TGTGCCAGCAGTTACTCGACAGGACTCCCATACAATGAGCAGTTCTTC. Translated: CASSYSTGLPYNEQFF.

About this clone itself: The identical CDR3 is also encoded by other nucleotide sequences in the sample. The chain is built from TRBV4-1 and TRBJ1-1; no firm D call. Per germline, CDR1 MGHRA and CDR2 YSYEKL. The germline V and J ends were trimmed by 0 bases and 7 bases, with 6 bases remaining between them. This CDR3 has 12 amino acids. As DNA, the CDR3 is TGCGCCAGCAGCCAAGATCCGAGTGAAGCTTTCTTT. This translates into CASSQDPSEAFF.

The chain employs TRBV4-3 and TRBJ2-1; possible D gene TRBD2, 5 bases. CDR3 length equals 14 residues. Deletions cut 0 bases from V and 15 bases from J, with 18 bases between. Germline CDR1 and CDR2: LGHNA and YSLEER. The CDR3: CASSQDLVEGAGFF. The CDR3, as DNA: TGCGCCAGCAGCCAAGACTTAGTAGAAGGTGCGGGGTTCTTC.

CDR3 region: CASRGWLAGYEQYF. For the CDR3, the DNA is TGTGCCAGTCGTGGTTGGCTAGCGGGTTACGAGCAGTACTTC. The chain uses TRBV28 and TRBJ2-7; 8 bases align to TRBD2. This CDR3 has 14 amino acids. Looked up from germline, CDR1 is MDHEN and CDR2 is SYDVKM. Unmatched junction bases numbered 11, after V lost 9 bases and J lost 4 bases.

This chain connects TRBV9 to TRBJ2-1; weak D call: TRBD1 (6 bases). Trimming shortened V by 1 base and J by 2 bases, and 13 bases separated the two germline ends. Germline assignment: CDR1 SGDLS and CDR2 YYNGEE. The CDR3 runs 16 residues. The CDR3 region has the DNA TGTGCCAGCAGCGTACCCCGGGACACCGCCTACAATGAGCAGTTCTTC. It encodes CASSVPRDTAYNEQFF.

The chain carries TRBV9 and TRBJ1-1; D possibly corresponds to TRBD1 (5 bases). Trimming took off 3 bases at V and 4 bases at J, with 13 bases between the two ends. The CDR3 has 14 amino acids. Germline-derived CDR1 and CDR2 are SGDLS and YYNGEE. This chain's CDR3 is CASSAVEGSTEAFF. Written as DNA, the CDR3 is TGTGCCAGCAGCGCCGTGGAGGGGAGCACTGAAGCTTTCTTT.

The CDR3 DNA follows: TGCGCCAGCAGCTCTATGCCCCAGGGGCTCTCTGGAAACACCATATATTTT. Encoded protein: CASSSMPQGLSGNTIYF. The V gene is TRBV5-1, the J gene TRBJ1-3; D possibly corresponds to TRBD1 (6 bases). The V gene's germline CDR1 is SGHRS and CDR2 YFSETQ. This CDR3 region has 17 residues. V gave up 3 bases and J gave up 0 bases, with 16 bases separating them.

The CDR3 nucleotides read TGTGCCAGCAGCTTGGGTGGGAAGAGGGACGAGCAGTACTTC. Amino acid sequence: CASSLGGKRDEQYF. J is TRBJ2-7 and V is TRBV5-4; maybe TRBD2 (5 bases). The germline V gene encodes CDR1 SGHNT and CDR2 YYREEE (reference sequence). The germline V and J ends were trimmed by 0 bases and 5 bases, with 12 bases remaining between them. CDR3 length: 14 amino acids.

The rearrangement links TRBV4-1 to TRBJ1-1, with 9 bases aligning to TRBD1. Trimming took 3 bases from V and 0 from J; bases not matched to a gene: 5. CDR1 and CDR2 (germline): MGHRA, YSYEKL. The CDR3 runs 16 residues. CDR3 nucleotides: TGCGCCAGCAGCCAGACACGGGACAGGGTGAACACTGAAGCTTTCTTT. This encodes CASSQTRDRVNTEAFF.

This sequence joins TRBV15 and TRBJ1-4; TRBD1 matches at 7 bases. This CDR3 has 15 amino acids. Trimming at V came to 3 bases and at J to 8 bases, leaving 9 bases not matched to a gene. Germline V lookup: CDR1 LNHNV, CDR2 YYDKDF (reference sequence). CDR3 protein: CATSRGGRGEEKLFF. The CDR3 coding sequence is TGTGCCACCAGCAGGGGTGGCAGGGGGGAAGAAAAACTGTTTTTT. Full variable domain (outside the CDR3, taken from reference TRBV15 and TRBJ1-4): DAMVIQNPRYQVTQFGKPVTLSCSQTLNHNVMYWYQQKSSQAPKLLFHYYDKDFNNEADTPDNFQSRRPNTSFCFLDIRSPGLGDTAMYLCATSRGGRGEEKLFFGSGTQLSVL.

CDR3 DNA: TGCGCCAGCAGCTTGGTTGGACGACTAGCGGCCCGGAATGAGCAGTTCTTC. As protein: CASSLVGRLAARNEQFF. The chain joins TRBV5-1 to TRBJ2-1; 9 nucleotides agree with TRBD2. V lost 0 bases and J lost 7; bases outside the gene matches: 11. The CDR3 has 17 amino acids. Germline V CDR1 and CDR2: SGHRS, YFSETQ.

The V call is TRBV10-3, the J call TRBJ2-7; D might be TRBD2 (5 bases). The length of the CDR3 is 12 residues. V lost 6 bases and J lost 0, with 6 bases in between. Germline V gene sequence: CDR1 ENHRY, CDR2 SYGVKD. CDR3 in DNA: TGTGCCATCAGACTAGACTCCTACGAGCAGTACTTC. This sequence encodes CAIRLDSYEQYF.

The J gene is TRBJ1-5, the V gene TRBV15, with 10 nucleotides matching TRBD1. Trimming took 3 bases from V and 4 from J; bases not matched to a gene: 3. Germline V lookup: CDR1 LNHNV, CDR2 YYDKDF (reference sequence). The CDR3 has 15 residues. CDR3: CATSRGTGENQPQHF. In DNA, the CDR3 is TGTGCCACCAGCAGGGGGACAGGGGAAAATCAGCCCCAGCATTTT.